The 4 T cell receptor beta chains listed next were all sequenced from one sample in a study of blood T cell repertoires in COVID-19. The protocol was immunoSEQ multiplex PCR, while the TCRdb copy is restricted to in-frame clones and leaves out a portion. The table records 35,000 to 50,000 clones, 65% to 85% of them present only once. The material sequenced was peripheral blood. The receptors were sampled from a woman aged 80 or over with acute or convalescent COVID-19.

The chain joins TRBV15 to TRBJ2-5, with D perhaps matching TRBD2 (6 bases). The CDR3 spans 15 residues. V was trimmed by 0 bases and J by 4 bases, leaving 12 bases between them. Per the germline V gene, CDR1 is LNHNV and CDR2 is YYDKDF (reference sequence). CDR3 in DNA: TGTGCCACCAGCAGAGATTTGGGGAGGTCAGAGACCCAGTACTTC. Translated, it gives CATSRDLGRSETQYF.

The chain carries TRBV5-1 and TRBJ1-6; D not certain. The germline V and J ends were trimmed by 2 bases and 3 bases, with 15 bases remaining between them. Germline V gene data show CDR1 as SGHRS and CDR2 as YFSETQ. This CDR3 region has 17 residues. The CDR3 DNA reads TGCGCCAGCAGCTTCGGATGGCAACAGCTCTATAATTCACCCCTCCACTTT. It translates to CASSFGWQQLYNSPLHF.

A note on this clone: This same CDR3 is encoded by further DNA sequences in the sample. The chain has TRBV24-1 and TRBJ2-3; the match to TRBD1 covers 7 bases. In germline, CDR1 is KGHDR, CDR2 SFDVKD. This CDR3 is 17 amino acids long. V dropped 9 bases and J dropped 2; count of bases not matched to a gene: 16. The CDR3, as DNA: TGTGCCACCTGTTACCCCAAACGCGACAGGGTCACAGATACGCAGTATTTT. Translating gives CATCYPKRDRVTDTQYF.

The V call is TRBV6-1, the J call TRBJ1-2; 10 bases line up with TRBD1. The CDR3 is 15 amino acids. V trimming: 2 bases; J trimming: 5 bases; junction bases outside the gene matches: 5. Germline V gene lookup returns CDR1 MNHNS and CDR2 SASEGT. The CDR3 bases are TGTGCCAGCAGTGAAAGGACAGGGGGTGGGTATGGCTACACCTTC. This sequence encodes CASSERTGGGYGYTF.